These T cell receptor beta chains were read from a single sample in a study of cytomegalovirus exposure and HLA in healthy donors. Sequencing was performed with immunoSEQ multiplex PCR; in TCRdb, only in-frame clones are kept and a portion is missing. The sample has around 130,000 clones; approximately 69% are singletons. Source material: PBMCs. All receptors come from a man aged 35 to 55 in good health and CMV-seropositive. Both conserved end residues are part of each CDR3. A D gene is named only where the DNA matches it firmly. Size values are once, few and many counts, or a class for expanded clones, and some rows have none.

D gene: .; V gene: TRBV6-6; J gene: TRBJ2-3; clone size: .; CDR3 DNA: TGTGCCAGCAGTTACCGAGGTCCGGGAGATACGCAGTATTTT; CDR3 protein: CASSYRGPGDTQYF
D gene: .; V gene: TRBV15; J gene: TRBJ1-5; clone size: once; CDR3 DNA: TGTGCCACCAGCAGAGGGGGGGATAATCAGCCCCAGCATTTT; CDR3 protein: CATSRGGDNQPQHF
D gene: TRBD2; V gene: TRBV19; J gene: TRBJ2-1; clone size: .; CDR3 DNA: TGTGCCAGTAGGACTCAAAGCGGGAGTTACAATGAGCAGTTCTTC; CDR3 protein: CASRTQSGSYNEQFF
D gene: .; V gene: TRBV30; J gene: TRBJ2-7; clone size: .; CDR3 DNA: TGTGCCTGGAGTAGGACAGCATCCTACGAGCAGTACTTC; CDR3 protein: CAWSRTASYEQYF
D gene: .; V gene: TRBV5-6; J gene: TRBJ2-5; clone size: .; CDR3 DNA: TGTGCCAGCAGCCAGGGGCGATGGGGACGTGAGACCCAGTACTTC; CDR3 protein: CASSQGRWGRETQYF
D gene: .; V gene: TRBV6-5; J gene: TRBJ2-7; clone size: .; CDR3 DNA: TGTGCCAGCAGCCCTAGACTAGGGGACGAGCAGTACTTC; CDR3 protein: CASSPRLGDEQYF
D gene: .; V gene: TRBV5-4; J gene: TRBJ2-5; clone size: .; CDR3 DNA: TGTGCCAGCAGACAGGGACTACAAGAGACCCAGTACTTC; CDR3 protein: CASRQGLQETQYF
D gene: .; V gene: TRBV5-1; J gene: TRBJ1-2; clone size: .; CDR3 DNA: TGCGCCAGCAATCCCGGCGGCTATGGCTACACCTTC; CDR3 protein: CASNPGGYGYTF
D gene: .; V gene: TRBV18; J gene: TRBJ1-4; clone size: .; CDR3 DNA: TGTGCCAGCTCACACTCAGGACAGCTGAAGAAGACTACTAATGAAAAACTGTTTTTT; CDR3 protein: CASSHSGQLKKTTNEKLFF
D gene: TRBD1; V gene: TRBV28; J gene: TRBJ2-2; clone size: once; CDR3 DNA: TGTGCCAGCAGTCCCCGGGACAGGGTCAGCGGGGAGCTGTTTTTT; CDR3 protein: CASSPRDRVSGELFF